This section outlines one T cell receptor (beta chain) sequence together with its context. Its cognate antigen has yet to be identified. No per-base quality is available; no much larger clone lies one base away. Library prep was done by the immunoSEQ multiplex PCR assay. As stored in TCRdb, this immuneACCESS dataset retains in-frame rearrangements with V and J assigned. A fraction of the clones does not appear; measured against another copy, unresolved V genes explain less than half of the discrepancy, and the remainder lacks a known reason. The sample table shows about 98,000 clones, and 79% are seen once. The ten largest clones add up to over 9.5% of the sample. Relative to germline, V is 4 bases shorter and J is 5 bases shorter, with 11 bases between their ends. Counted from cysteine to phenylalanine, this CDR3 has 13 amino acids. This entry keeps only the CDR3 DNA: 39 bases, framed from base 1.

These data come from a study of control samples from healthy donors and cancer patients (dated by TCRdb to 2020 to 2022). Sequencing was performed on blood. The TCR was taken from a woman aged 25 to 39 in good health. The chain employs TRBV12-3 or TRBV12-4 and TRBJ1-1, with no confident D gene call. CDR3 region: CASSSQVWTEAFF. The nucleotide sequence is given as TGTGCCAGCAGTTCGCAGGTGTGGACTGAAGCTTTCTTT.